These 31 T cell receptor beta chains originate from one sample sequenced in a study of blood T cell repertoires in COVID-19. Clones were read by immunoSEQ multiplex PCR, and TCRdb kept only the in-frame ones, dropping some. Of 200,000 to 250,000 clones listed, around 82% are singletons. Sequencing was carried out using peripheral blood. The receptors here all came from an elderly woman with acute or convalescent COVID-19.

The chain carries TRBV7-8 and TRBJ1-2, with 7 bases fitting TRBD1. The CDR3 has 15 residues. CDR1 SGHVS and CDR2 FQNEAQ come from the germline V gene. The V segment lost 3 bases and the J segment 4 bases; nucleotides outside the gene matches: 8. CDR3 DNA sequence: TGTGCCAGCAGCTTTGACAGGGTCGGAGGCTATGGCTACACCTTC. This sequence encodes CASSFDRVGGYGYTF.

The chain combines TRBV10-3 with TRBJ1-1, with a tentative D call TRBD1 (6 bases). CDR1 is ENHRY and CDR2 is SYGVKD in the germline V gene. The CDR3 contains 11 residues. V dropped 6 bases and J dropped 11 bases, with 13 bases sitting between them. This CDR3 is CAIREGQGAFF. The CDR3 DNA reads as TGTGCCATCAGGGAGGGTCAGGGGGCTTTCTTT.

CDR3: CASSSDRWESNYGYTF. CDR3 DNA: TGTGCCAGCAGCTCGGACAGGTGGGAGTCTAACTATGGCTACACCTTC. The chain carries TRBV13 and TRBJ1-2; 7 bases are a match to TRBD1. The CDR3 spans 16 residues. V shed 4 bases, J shed 0 bases, and the junction held 8 bases outside the gene matches. Germline CDR1 reads PRHDT; CDR2 reads FYEKMQ (reference sequence). Looking up the rest from reference TRBV13 and TRBJ1-2 gives the full variable domain: AAGVIQSPRHLIKEKRETATLKCYPIPRHDTVYWYQQGPGQDPQFLISFYEKMQSDKGSIPDRFSAQQFSDYHSELNMSSLELGDSALYFCASSSDRWESNYGYTFGSGTRLTVV.

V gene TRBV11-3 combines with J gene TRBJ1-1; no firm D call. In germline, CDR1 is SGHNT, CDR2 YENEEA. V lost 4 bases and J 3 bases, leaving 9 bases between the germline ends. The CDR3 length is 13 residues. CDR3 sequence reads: CASSWGADTEAFF. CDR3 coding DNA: TGTGCCAGCAGCTGGGGAGCGGACACTGAAGCTTTCTTT.

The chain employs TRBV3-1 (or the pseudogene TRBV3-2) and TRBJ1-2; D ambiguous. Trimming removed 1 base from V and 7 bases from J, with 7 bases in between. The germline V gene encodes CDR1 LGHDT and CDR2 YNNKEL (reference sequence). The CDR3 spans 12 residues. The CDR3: CASSQAPGGYTF. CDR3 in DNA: TGTGCCAGCAGCCAAGCCCCAGGTGGCTACACCTTC.

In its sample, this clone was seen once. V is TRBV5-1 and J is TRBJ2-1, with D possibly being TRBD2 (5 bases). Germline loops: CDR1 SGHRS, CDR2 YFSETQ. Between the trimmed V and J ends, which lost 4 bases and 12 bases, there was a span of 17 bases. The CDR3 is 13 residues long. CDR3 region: CASSPEGLSGQFF. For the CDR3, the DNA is TGCGCCAGCAGCCCCGAGGGATTGTCAGGGCAGTTCTTC.

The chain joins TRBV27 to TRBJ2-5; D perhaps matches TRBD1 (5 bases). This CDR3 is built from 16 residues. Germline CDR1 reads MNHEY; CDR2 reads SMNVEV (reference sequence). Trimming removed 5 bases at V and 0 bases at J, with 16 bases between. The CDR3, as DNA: TGTGCCAGCAGTCAAAGGACACTTAAGTACCAAGAGACCCAGTACTTC. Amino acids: CASSQRTLKYQETQYF.

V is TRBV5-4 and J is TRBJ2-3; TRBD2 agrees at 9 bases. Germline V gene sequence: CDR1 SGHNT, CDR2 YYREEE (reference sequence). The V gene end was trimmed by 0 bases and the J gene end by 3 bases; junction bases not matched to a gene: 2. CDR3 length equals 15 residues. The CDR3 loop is CASSLAGLATDTQYF. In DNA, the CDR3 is TGTGCCAGCAGCTTGGCGGGACTAGCAACAGATACGCAGTATTTT.

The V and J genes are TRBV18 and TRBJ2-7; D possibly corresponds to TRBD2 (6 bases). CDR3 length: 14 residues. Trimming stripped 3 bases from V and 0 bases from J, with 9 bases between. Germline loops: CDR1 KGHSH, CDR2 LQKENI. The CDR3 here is CASSPGTFSYEQYF. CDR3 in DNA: TGTGCCAGCTCACCGGGGACTTTCTCCTACGAGCAGTACTTC. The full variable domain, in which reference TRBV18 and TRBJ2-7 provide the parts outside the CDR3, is NAGVMQNPRHLVRRRGQEARLRCSPMKGHSHVYWYRQLPEEGLKFMVYLQKENIIDESGMPKERFSAEFPKEGPSILRIQQVVRGDSAAYFCASSPGTFSYEQYFGPGTRLTVT.

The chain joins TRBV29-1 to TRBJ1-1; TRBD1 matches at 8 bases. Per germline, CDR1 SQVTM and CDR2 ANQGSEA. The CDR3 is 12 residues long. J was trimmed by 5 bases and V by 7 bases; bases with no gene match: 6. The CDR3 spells CSATRGRTEAFF. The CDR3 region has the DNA TGCAGCGCAACCAGGGGGCGGACTGAAGCTTTCTTT.

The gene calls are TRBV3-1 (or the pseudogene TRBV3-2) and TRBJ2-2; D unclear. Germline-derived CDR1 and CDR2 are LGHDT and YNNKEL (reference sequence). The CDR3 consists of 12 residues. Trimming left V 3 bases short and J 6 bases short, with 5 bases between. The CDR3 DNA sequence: TGTGCCAGCAGCCACAGGTCCGGGGAGCTGTTTTTT. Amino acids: CASSHRSGELFF.

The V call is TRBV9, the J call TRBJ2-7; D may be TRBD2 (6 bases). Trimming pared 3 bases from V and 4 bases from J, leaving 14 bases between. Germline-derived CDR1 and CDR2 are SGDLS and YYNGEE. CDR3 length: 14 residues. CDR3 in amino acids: CASSDGGPSYEQYF. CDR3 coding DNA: TGTGCCAGCAGCGACGGGGGTCCCTCGTACGAGCAGTACTTC.

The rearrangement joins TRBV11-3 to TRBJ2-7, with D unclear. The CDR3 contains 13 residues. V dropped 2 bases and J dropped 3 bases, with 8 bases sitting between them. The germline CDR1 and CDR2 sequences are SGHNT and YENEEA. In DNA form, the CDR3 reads TGTGCCAGCAGCTTACGCGGCGACTACGAGCAGTACTTC. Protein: CASSLRGDYEQYF.

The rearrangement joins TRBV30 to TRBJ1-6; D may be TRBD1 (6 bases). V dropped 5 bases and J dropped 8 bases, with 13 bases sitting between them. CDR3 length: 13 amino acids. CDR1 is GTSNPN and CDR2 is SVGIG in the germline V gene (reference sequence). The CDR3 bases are TGTGCCTGGGAACAGGGTTTCGATTCACCCCTCCACTTT. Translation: CAWEQGFDSPLHF.

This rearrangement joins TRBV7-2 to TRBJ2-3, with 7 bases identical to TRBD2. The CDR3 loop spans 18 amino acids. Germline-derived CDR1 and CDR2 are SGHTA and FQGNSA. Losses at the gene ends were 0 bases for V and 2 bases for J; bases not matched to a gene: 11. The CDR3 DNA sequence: TGTGCCAGCAGCTTAGCGCTAAATTGGGGGGGATCCACAGATACGCAGTATTTT. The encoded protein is CASSLALNWGGSTDTQYF. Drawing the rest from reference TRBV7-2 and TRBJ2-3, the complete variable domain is GAGVSQSPSNKVTEKGKDVELRCDPISGHTALYWYRQSLGQGLEFLIYFQGNSAPDKSGLPSDRFSAERTGGSVSTLTIQRTQQEDSAVYLCASSLALNWGGSTDTQYFGPGTRLTVL.

The CDR3, as DNA: TGTGCCAGCAGCTTAGTTCTACCCCAGCAGGGTGGCTACACCTTC. Residues: CASSLVLPQQGGYTF. V and J are TRBV7-2 and TRBJ1-2, with D perhaps TRBD1 (5 bases). The CDR3 is made up of 15 amino acids. V was cut by 1 base and J by 7 bases, with 16 bases left in between. The germline V gene has CDR1 SGHTA and CDR2 FQGNSA.

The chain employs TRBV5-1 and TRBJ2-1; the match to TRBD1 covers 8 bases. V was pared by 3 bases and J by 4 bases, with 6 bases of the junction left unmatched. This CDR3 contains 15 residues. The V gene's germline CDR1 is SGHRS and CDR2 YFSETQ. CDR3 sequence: CASSSRQGQYNEQFF. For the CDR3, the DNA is TGCGCCAGCAGCTCCCGACAGGGGCAATACAATGAGCAGTTCTTC.

The CDR3 region is CASSLTGSDQQYF. The DNA of the CDR3 is TGTGCCAGCAGCTTAACAGGGTCAGATCAGCAGTACTTC. V gene TRBV5-5 combines with J gene TRBJ2-7; a weak D match, TRBD1 (6 bases). V dropped 2 bases and J dropped 8 bases, with 14 bases sitting between them. The CDR3 consists of 13 residues. Germline lookup yields CDR1 SGHKS and CDR2 YYEKEE (reference sequence).

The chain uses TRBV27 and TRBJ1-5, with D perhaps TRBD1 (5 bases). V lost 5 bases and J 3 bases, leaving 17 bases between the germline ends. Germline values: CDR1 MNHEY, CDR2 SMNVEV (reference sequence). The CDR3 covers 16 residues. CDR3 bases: TGTGCCAGCAGTCCAGCGGGGGTTACCTTCAATCAGCCCCAGCATTTT. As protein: CASSPAGVTFNQPQHF.

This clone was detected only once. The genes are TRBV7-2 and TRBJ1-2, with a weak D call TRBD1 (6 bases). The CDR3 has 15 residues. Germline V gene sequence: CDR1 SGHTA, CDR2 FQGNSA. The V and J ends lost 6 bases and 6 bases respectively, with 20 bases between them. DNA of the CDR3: TGTGCCAGCAGTTTTACCACAGGGTATGGAAATGGCTACACCTTC. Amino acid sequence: CASSFTTGYGNGYTF.

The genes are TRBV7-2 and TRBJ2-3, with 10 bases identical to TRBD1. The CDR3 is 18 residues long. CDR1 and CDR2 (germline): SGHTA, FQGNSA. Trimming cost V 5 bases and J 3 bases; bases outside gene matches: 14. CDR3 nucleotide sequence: TGTGCCAGCAGCCACCGACAGGGGGCGAGGGGACATACAGATACGCAGTATTTT. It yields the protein CASSHRQGARGHTDTQYF.

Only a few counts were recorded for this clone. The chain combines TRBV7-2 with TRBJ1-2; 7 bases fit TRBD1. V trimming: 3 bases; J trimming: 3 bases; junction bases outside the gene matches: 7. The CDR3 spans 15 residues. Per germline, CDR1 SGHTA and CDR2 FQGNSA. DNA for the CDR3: TGTGCCAGCAGCTTGGGGCTGGGACAGTACTATGGCTACACCTTC. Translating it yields CASSLGLGQYYGYTF.

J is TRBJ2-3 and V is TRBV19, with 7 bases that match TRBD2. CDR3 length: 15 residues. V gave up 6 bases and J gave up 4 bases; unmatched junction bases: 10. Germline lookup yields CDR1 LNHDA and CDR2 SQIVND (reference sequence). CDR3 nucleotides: TGTGCCAGTAGCGTCGGCGGGGGAATCCCAGATACGCAGTATTTT. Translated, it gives CASSVGGGIPDTQYF.

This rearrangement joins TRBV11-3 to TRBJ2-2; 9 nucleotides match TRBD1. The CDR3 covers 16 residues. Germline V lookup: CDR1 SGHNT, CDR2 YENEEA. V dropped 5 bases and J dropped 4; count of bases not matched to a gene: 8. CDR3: CASSRGQGTFTGELFF. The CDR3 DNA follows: TGTGCCAGCAGCCGAGGACAGGGGACCTTCACCGGGGAGCTGTTTTTT.

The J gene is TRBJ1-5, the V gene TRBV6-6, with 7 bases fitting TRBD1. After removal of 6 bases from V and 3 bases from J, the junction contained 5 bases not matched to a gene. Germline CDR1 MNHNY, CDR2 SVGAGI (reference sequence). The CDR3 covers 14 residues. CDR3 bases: TGTGCCAGCAGCGGGGGACAGAACAATCAGCCCCAGCATTTT. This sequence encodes CASSGGQNNQPQHF.

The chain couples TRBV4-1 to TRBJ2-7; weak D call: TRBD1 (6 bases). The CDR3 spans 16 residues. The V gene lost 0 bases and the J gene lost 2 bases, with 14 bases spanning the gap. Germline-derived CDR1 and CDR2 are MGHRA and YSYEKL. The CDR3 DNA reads TGCGCCAGCAGCCAAGAGGTGGGGACATCCCCCTACGAGCAGTACTTC. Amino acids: CASSQEVGTSPYEQYF.

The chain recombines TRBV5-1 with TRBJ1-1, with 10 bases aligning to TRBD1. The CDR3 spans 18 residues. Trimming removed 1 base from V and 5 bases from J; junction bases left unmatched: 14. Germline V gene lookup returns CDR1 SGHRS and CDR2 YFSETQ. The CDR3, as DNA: TGCGCCAGCAGCTTGCGGTCCGTCGGACAGGGGGTCGGAACTGAAGCTTTCTTT. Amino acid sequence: CASSLRSVGQGVGTEAFF. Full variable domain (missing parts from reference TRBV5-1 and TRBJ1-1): KAGVTQTPRYLIKTRGQQVTLSCSPISGHRSVSWYQQTPGQGLQFLFEYFSETQRNKGNFPGRFSGRQFSNSRSEMNVSTLELGDSALYLCASSLRSVGQGVGTEAFFGQGTRLTVV.

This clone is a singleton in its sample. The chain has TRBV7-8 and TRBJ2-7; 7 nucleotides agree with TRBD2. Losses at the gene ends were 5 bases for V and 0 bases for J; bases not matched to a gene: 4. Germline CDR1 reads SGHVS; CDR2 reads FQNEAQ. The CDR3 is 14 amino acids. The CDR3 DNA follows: TGTGCCAGCAGCAAAGCGGGGAACTCCTACGAGCAGTACTTC. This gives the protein CASSKAGNSYEQYF.

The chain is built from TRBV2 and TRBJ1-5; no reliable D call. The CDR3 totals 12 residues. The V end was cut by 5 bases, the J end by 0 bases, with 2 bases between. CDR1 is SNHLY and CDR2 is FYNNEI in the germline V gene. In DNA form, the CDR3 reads TGTGCCAGCAGTTATAGCAATCAGCCCCAGCATTTT. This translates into CASSYSNQPQHF.

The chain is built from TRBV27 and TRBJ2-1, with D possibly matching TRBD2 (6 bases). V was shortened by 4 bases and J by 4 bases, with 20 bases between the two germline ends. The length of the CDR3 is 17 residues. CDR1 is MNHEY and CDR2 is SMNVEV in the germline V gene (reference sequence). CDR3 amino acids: CASSSTFERARYNEQFF. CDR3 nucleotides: TGTGCCAGCAGTTCGACTTTTGAGCGGGCCAGATACAATGAGCAGTTCTTC.

As DNA, the CDR3 is TGTGCCAGCAGCCAAACTTTACTTAGCACAGATACGCAGTATTTT. It is translated as CASSQTLLSTDTQYF. The rearrangement joins TRBV3-1 (or the pseudogene TRBV3-2) to TRBJ2-3; the D is unclear. Germline V CDR1 and CDR2: LGHDT, YNNKEL (reference sequence). V gave up 2 bases and J gave up 0 bases, with 9 bases separating them. The CDR3 loop spans 15 amino acids.